This TCR beta chain originates from a study of blood T cells in healthy people across ages (dated by TCRdb to about 2015). Some background on the complete study: In model experiments, template switching captured about one uniquely barcoded TCR beta cDNA molecule for every two T cells. Using deep sequencing normalized with unique cDNA molecular identifiers, the study measured how TCR beta repertoire diversity changes with age. The donors were split into four age groups: young (average about 16 years), middle-aged (roughly 42), aged (roughly 60) and long-lived (about 74). To avoid experimental bias, donors of different ages were spread randomly across the sequencing lanes. For two donors (one aged 18 to 29 and one aged 80 or older), the study analyzed two additional independent replicas of 1 million unique cDNA reads from the same blood draw.

The donors were roughly 40 Caucasian individuals from Russia, aged about 6 to 100 years, who were systemically healthy. Each donor gave 8 to 10 milliliters of peripheral blood, collected into EDTA-treated Vacutainer tubes. PBMCs were isolated by Ficoll-Paque density-gradient centrifugation, with at least 6 million obtained per sample. Trizol reagent was used to extract total RNA from PBMCs, with at least 5.5 micrograms per sample. Naive CD45RAhigh/CD27high T cell percentages were measured by flow cytometry on a PBMC aliquot from every donor. Libraries came from 5' RACE. Sequencing took place on an Illumina HiSeq 2500. A second PCR of about 6 to 11 cycles was performed with a sample-barcoded 5' primer and a J-beta primer mix. A template-switch 5' adaptor carrying 12 random nucleotides introduced a unique molecular identifier onto each TCR beta cDNA molecule. At least 3 million CDR3-containing paired-end reads were obtained from each sample. The Mint cDNA synthesis kit, primed by a TRBC-specific oligonucleotide, was used to synthesize first-strand cDNA from all RNA. After uracil-DNA glycosylase treatment, a first 18-cycle PCR used universal primers M1SS and BC2_uni_R on all cDNA. The authors' pipeline ran thus. Each sample was normalized by randomly selecting 1 million high-quality reads, each carrying a distinct molecular identifier. Reads sharing molecular identifiers were discarded rather than binned into consensus sequences. MiTCR, with a Q25 quality threshold and the strictest error-elimination algorithm, was used for CDR3 identification, clonotype clustering and error correction. Lower-bound total TCR beta diversity was estimated with a nonparametric unseen species model using Euler transformation. TCRdb handled the public reads itself, with Q25 trimming in fastp and clone calling in MiXCR, and kept productive beta chains. For every CDR3 protein sequence, its rows merge into one entry that carries the most common genes and DNA. These V and J calls originate from TCRdb's pipeline instead of the authors' own analysis. Here the sample has 2 million or so distinct CDR3 sequences; around half occur a single time. Less than 2.5% of the sample rests with the top ten.

Study-level results and caveats: Compared with the aged group, the long-lived group had more naive CD4+ T cells, fewer expanded clones and increased TCR diversity, suggesting age selection. Estimates of total diversity based on one million sequenced T cells were regarded as lower bounds and as underestimates. Donor CMV infection status was unknown, potentially confounding age-related changes in expanded clonotypes. As age increased, observed TCR beta diversity per million T cells dropped in a roughly linear way, and a significant reduction was already evident by age around 41. Because profiling used bulk unsorted PBMCs, naive and antigen-experienced compartments could not be compared conclusively. Observed TCR beta diversity correlated strongly with the percentage of naive T cells measured by flow cytometry.

This clonotype was counted at least ten times. This receptor's antigen is unknown. Base qualities are not at hand, and no much larger clone is one base apart. The CDR3, cysteine through phenylalanine, is 16 amino acids long. The retained sequence is limited to the CDR3, 48 bases, with the frame set at the first base. From the germline V gene, CDR1 is MNHEY and CDR2 is SVGEGT. The trim is 6 bases for V and 0 bases for J, with a gap of 15 bases between the germline ends. The TCR originated in a woman aged 40 to 49 in good health. Recombination connected TRBV6-2 or TRBV6-3 to TRBJ2-4; TRBD1 is perhaps the D gene, given 6 matching bases. The sample comprised blood. The encoded CDR3 is CASRTRDTIAKNIQYF. The DNA sequence follows: TGTGCCAGCAGGACCCGGGACACCATAGCCAAAAACATTCAGTACTTC.